These 15 T cell receptor beta chains share one sample of origin, sequenced in a study of Ad26.COV2.S vaccination and SARS-CoV-2 variants. Profiling relied on immunoSEQ multiplex PCR, and the TCRdb table lists in-frame clones only, not all of them. The sample yields hundreds of thousands of clones, 70% to 90% seen once. Specified treatment: some 19 received Ad26.COV2.S at low or high dose, single or two shots; about five received placebo; per-sample allocation not given. Each sample was drawn 63 days after the first injection (of vaccine or placebo). Sample: peripheral blood, taken in a trial of Ad26.COV2.S vaccine versus placebo. The source is a person aged 18-65 years who received the Ad26.COV2.S COVID-19 vaccine or a placebo.

The rearrangement links TRBV12-3 or TRBV12-4 to TRBJ1-2; no firm D call. The CDR3 totals 12 residues. The V and J ends lost 3 bases and 6 bases respectively, with 8 bases between them. This chain's CDR3 is CASSLSRHGYTF. CDR3 nucleotides: TGTGCCAGCAGTTTGAGTAGGCATGGCTACACCTTC.

The J gene is TRBJ1-6, the V gene TRBV19; the D gene is possibly TRBD1 (6 bases). This CDR3 contains 12 residues. The germline V and J ends were trimmed by 5 bases and 8 bases, with 7 bases remaining between them. In germline, CDR1 is LNHDA, CDR2 SQIVND (reference sequence). The CDR3 sequence: CASSYRDSPLHF. CDR3 sequence (DNA): TGTGCCAGTAGTTACAGGGATTCACCCCTCCACTTT.

About this clone itself: This specimen includes other DNA sequences encoding the same CDR3. V gene TRBV5-4 combines with J gene TRBJ2-7; D call uncertain. Trimming took off 5 bases at V and 0 bases at J, with 9 bases between the two ends. The germline V gene has CDR1 SGHNT and CDR2 YYREEE (reference sequence). The CDR3 is 13 amino acids. The CDR3 loop is CASSLGSSYEQYF. The CDR3 region has the DNA TGTGCCAGCAGTTTAGGAAGCTCCTACGAGCAGTACTTC.

This chain joins TRBV6-5 and TRBJ1-5; tentatively, D is TRBD1 (5 bases). V lost 6 bases, J lost 3 bases, and 12 bases lay in between. The CDR3 extends over 14 amino acids. Germline lookup yields CDR1 MNHEY and CDR2 SVGAGI. The CDR3 region is CASSRDPANQPQHF. The CDR3 bases are TGTGCCAGCAGCCGGGACCCGGCCAATCAGCCCCAGCATTTT.

The chain combines TRBV3-1 (or the pseudogene TRBV3-2) with TRBJ1-2; D unclear. Per the germline V gene, CDR1 is LGHDT and CDR2 is YNNKEL (reference sequence). Trimming pared 1 base from V and 6 bases from J, leaving 6 bases between. This CDR3 region has 12 residues. The CDR3 DNA reads as TGTGCCAGCAGCCAAGTTGAGGATGGCTACACCTTC. This encodes CASSQVEDGYTF.

As DNA, the CDR3 is TGTGCCACCAGTCGGACAGGGGGCGGTGATACGCAGTATTTT. Translated, it gives CATSRTGGGDTQYF. V usage is TRBV24-1 and J usage is TRBJ2-3; 11 bases line up with TRBD1. V dropped 6 bases and J dropped 6; count of bases not matched to a gene: 4. The germline V gene encodes CDR1 KGHDR and CDR2 SFDVKD. The CDR3 consists of 14 residues.

This chain uses TRBV27 with TRBJ2-5; TRBD2 matches 8 bases. Trimming took 6 bases from V and 1 from J; bases not matched to a gene: 7. This CDR3 is built from 15 residues. Germline CDR1 MNHEY, CDR2 SMNVEV (reference sequence). The CDR3 nucleotides read TGTGCCAGCAGACACGGGCGGGGGGTCCAAGAGACCCAGTACTTC. Protein product: CASRHGRGVQETQYF.

This chain's CDR3 is CASSSWGVAGGKNEQFF. Here the CDR3 DNA reads TGTGCCAGCAGCTCCTGGGGGGTAGCGGGAGGCAAGAATGAGCAGTTCTTC. This chain links TRBV3-1 (or the pseudogene TRBV3-2) with TRBJ2-1; 10 bases fit TRBD2. Trimming cost V 5 bases and J 7 bases; bases outside gene matches: 14. Germline CDR1 LGHDT, CDR2 YNNKEL (reference sequence). The CDR3 is 17 amino acids.

This rearrangement joins TRBV21-1 to TRBJ2-2. TRBV21-1 is tagged as a pseudogene. The CDR3 has 14 residues. The CDR3 sequence is CASSTGVATGELFF. The DNA of the CDR3 is TGTGCCAGCAGCACAGGAGTCGCGACCGGGGAGCTGTTTTTT.

The V gene is TRBV7-2, the J gene TRBJ2-7; D remains ambiguous. Trimming removed 1 base from V and 2 bases from J, with 9 bases in between. From germline, CDR1 is SGHTA and CDR2 FQGNSA. This CDR3 region has 14 residues. The CDR3 DNA is TGTGCCAGCAGCTTAGAGGACGGAGCCTACGAGCAGTACTTC. Amino acid sequence: CASSLEDGAYEQYF.

J is TRBJ1-2 and V is TRBV27; 11 bases are a match to TRBD1. CDR1 and CDR2 (germline): MNHEY, SMNVEV (reference sequence). This CDR3 is built from 16 residues. The V and J ends lost 8 bases and 2 bases, in that order; junction bases with no gene match: 10. CDR3 nucleotides: TGTGCCAGCCGCCGAGCCGGGACAGGGGGAAACTATGGCTACACCTTC. Amino acids: CASRRAGTGGNYGYTF.

The chain is built from TRBV30 and TRBJ1-2; 11 nucleotides match TRBD1. Trimming at V came to 4 bases and at J to 4 bases, leaving 8 bases not matched to a gene. Germline V gene lookup returns CDR1 GTSNPN and CDR2 SVGIG (reference sequence). The CDR3 has 15 residues. The CDR3 reads CAWTGQGAKSYGYTF. As DNA, the CDR3 is TGTGCCTGGACCGGACAGGGGGCAAAGAGCTATGGCTACACCTTC.

This chain joins TRBV6-5 and TRBJ1-2; a possible D gene is TRBD1 (6 bases). Trimming took 6 bases from V and 4 from J, leaving 12 bases between them. This CDR3 has 13 residues. The germline gives CDR1 MNHEY, CDR2 SVGAGI. This chain's CDR3 is CASRQQGFYGYTF. The CDR3, as DNA: TGTGCCAGCAGGCAACAGGGATTCTATGGCTACACCTTC.

The V and J genes are TRBV21-1 and TRBJ1-2. TRBV21-1 is described as a pseudogene. The CDR3 is made up of 13 amino acids. This chain's CDR3 is CASSKAAECGYTF. The CDR3, as DNA: TGTGCCAGCAGCAAAGCGGCGGAGTGTGGCTACACCTTC.

This chain joins TRBV6-1 and TRBJ2-3; possibly TRBD1 for D (6 bases). The CDR3 has 14 residues. Between the trimmed V and J ends, which lost 4 bases and 2 bases, there was a span of 10 bases. CDR1 is MNHNS and CDR2 is SASEGT in the germline V gene. The CDR3 nucleotides are TGTGCCAGCAGTGGGACAGTACACACAGATACGCAGTATTTT. Its protein is CASSGTVHTDTQYF.